This T cell receptor beta chain was identified in a study of identical twins. This clonotype came up a few times. The germline V gene encodes CDR1 MNHNS and CDR2 SASEGT. The germline V and J ends were trimmed by 5 bases and 6 bases, with 26 bases remaining between them. This CDR3 is 18 amino acids long. MiXCR, run by TCRdb on the 5' RACE reads, gives a single entry per CDR3 protein. The sample lists some 690,000 distinct CDR3 sequences; 21% were seen once. The data also belong to a second study, concerning T cells expressing NK-cell markers.

What was sequenced was PBMCs. This TCR came from a woman aged 18-29 years in good health. This chain joins TRBV6-1 and TRBJ1-5, with D possibly TRBD1 on 5 matching bases. The CDR3 protein is CASSRTSPPRGAGQPQHF. For the CDR3, the DNA is TGTGCCAGCAGTCGCACGTCTCCCCCTCGAGGGGCTGGTCAGCCCCAGCATTTT.